These T cell receptor beta chains were read from a single sample in a study of post-analysis software for immune sequencing data. MiXCR was run by TCRdb on the PCR reads, yielding one entry per CDR3 protein. Among roughly 400,000 distinct CDR3 sequences listed, about 40% were seen once. Sequencing was performed on blood. The receptors were sampled from a girl between 2 and 10 years old with multiple sclerosis. Both conserved end residues are part of each CDR3. The D gene is left open where the match is weak. Clone size is shown for a subset of rows, as once, few, many or a class of expanded clone.

TGTGCCAGCAGTTACCCAAATGAGTGGGAGCAGTACTTC	CASSYPNEWEQYF	TRBJ2-7	NA	TRBV6-2/TRBV6-3	NA
TGCAGCGTTGTAGGGGCGGGAGGGCCAACTGAGCAGTTCTTC	CSVVGAGGPTEQFF	TRBJ2-1	many	TRBV29-1	TRBD2
TGTGCCAGCAGGAAAGTTTTCTATCTAGATACGCAGTATTTT	CASRKVFYLDTQYF	TRBJ2-3	NA	TRBV28	NA
TGCGCCAGCAGCCATATGTTAAGTCCCACAGATACGCAGTATTTT	CASSHMLSPTDTQYF	TRBJ2-3	NA	TRBV4-3	NA
TGTGCCAGCAGCCTAGTCTACAGGAGTAAGAGCACAGATACGCAGTATTTT	CASSLVYRSKSTDTQYF	TRBJ2-3	NA	TRBV3-1	NA
TGTGCCAGCAGTTACACCGGGACAGGGCGGTATGGCTACACCTTC	CASSYTGTGRYGYTF	TRBJ1-2	NA	TRBV6-5	TRBD1
TGCAGTGCCCCCCGGACCGCGGGGAATGAGCAGTTCTTC	CSAPRTAGNEQFF	TRBJ2-1	NA	TRBV20-1	NA
TGTGCCAGCAGCGTAGGAATCTACAATGAGCAGTTCTTC	CASSVGIYNEQFF	TRBJ2-1	few	TRBV9	NA
TGCAGTGCTGGTTTGATTGGGACCTATGGCTACACCTTC	CSAGLIGTYGYTF	TRBJ1-2	NA	TRBV20-1	NA
TGCAGTGCTAGAGACCTAGGCAGTTTTTCCAGCTCCTACAATGAGCAGTTCTTC	CSARDLGSFSSSYNEQFF	TRBJ2-1	NA	TRBV20-1	NA
TGTGCCAGCAGCTTCGGTGGGAGTAGCAATCAGCCCCAGCATTTT	CASSFGGSSNQPQHF	TRBJ1-5	NA	TRBV7-2	NA
TGTGCCAGCAGCGCGTACCCGACAATGACTAGCGGGAGGATCTCGCGCGAGCAGTTCTTC	CASSAYPTMTSGRISREQFF	TRBJ2-1	NA	TRBV9	TRBD2
TGTGCCAGCAGCAAAGCAGAACAGTACTTC	CASSKAEQYF	TRBJ2-7	few	TRBV21-1	NA
TGTGCCAGCAGCTCAGGAGACAGGTCTACGCCCCAGCATTTT	CASSSGDRSTPQHF	TRBJ1-5	few	TRBV7-9	NA
TGTGCCAGCAACCCCCGGGACAGGGGAAGAGAGACCCAGTACTTC	CASNPRDRGRETQYF	TRBJ2-5	NA	TRBV28	TRBD1
TGTGCCATCAGTGATCCGCCAGGGGTAGCGGGAGGTAGGTCCTACGAGCAGTACTTC	CAISDPPGVAGGRSYEQYF	TRBJ2-7	NA	TRBV10-3	TRBD2
TGTGCCAGCAGCCCCGGACAGGGCAGCACAGATACGCAGTATTTT	CASSPGQGSTDTQYF	TRBJ2-3	NA	TRBV5-4	TRBD1
TGTGCCAGCAGTGCGGTCCCGGGACAGGGGGCTAATGAAAAACTGTTTTTT	CASSAVPGQGANEKLFF	TRBJ1-4	NA	TRBV12-3/TRBV12-4	TRBD1
TGTGCCAGCAGCTTAGGTACCGGGACAGGGGTTCAGCCCCAGCATTTT	CASSLGTGTGVQPQHF	TRBJ1-5	few	TRBV7-9	TRBD1
TGTGCCAGCCCTTTGTGGTACACCGGGGAGCTGTTTTTT	CASPLWYTGELFF	TRBJ2-2	NA	TRBV7-2	NA
TGTGCCAGCTCCGAGGGCCTAGCTTCGAGGACCTACAATGAGCAGTTCTTC	CASSEGLASRTYNEQFF	TRBJ2-1	NA	TRBV5-6	NA
TGTGCCAGCAGCCAATACGTGTCCGTATTCTACACCTTC	CASSQYVSVFYTF	TRBJ1-2	few	TRBV12-3/TRBV12-4	NA
TGTGCCAGCAGTCTGACTAGTGACAATGAGCAGTTCTTC	CASSLTSDNEQFF	TRBJ2-1	few	TRBV12-3/TRBV12-4	NA
TGTGCCAGTAGTATCACACTAGCGGGGGTGAAAATTCAGTACTTC	CASSITLAGVKIQYF	TRBJ2-4	NA	TRBV19	TRBD2
TGCAGCGCCAGGGAGGGGGTTCCTGAAGCTTTCTTT	CSAREGVPEAFF	TRBJ1-1	NA	TRBV29-1	NA
TGTGCCAGCGGTTTGACAGGGTGGGACACTGAAGCTTTCTTT	CASGLTGWDTEAFF	TRBJ1-1	NA	TRBV6-1	TRBD1
TGTGCCAGCAGTCCGAGTTTTATCGATGAGCAGTTCTTC	CASSPSFIDEQFF	TRBJ2-1	NA	TRBV12-3/TRBV12-4	NA
TGTGCCAGCAGCCCCTACAGGACAGGGTCCCAAGAGACCCAGTACTTC	CASSPYRTGSQETQYF	TRBJ2-5	few	TRBV7-8	TRBD1
TGTGCCAGCAGTTTATCGGCAGGGTTCTATGGCTACACCTTC	CASSLSAGFYGYTF	TRBJ1-2	NA	TRBV28	NA
TGTGCCAGCAGTGAGGGGACAGGGGCCTACAATGAGCAGTTCTTC	CASSEGTGAYNEQFF	TRBJ2-1	few	TRBV9	TRBD1
TGTGCCAGCAGGGGGACAGCAACTTCGGAGGAAAAACTGTTTTTT	CASRGTATSEEKLFF	TRBJ1-4	few	TRBV6-5	TRBD1
TGCAGTGCTAGACAGATGAACACTGAAGCTTTCTTT	CSARQMNTEAFF	TRBJ1-1	NA	TRBV20-1	NA
TGCAGTGCTAGTTGGGACAGGGAAACCTACGAGCAGTACTTC	CSASWDRETYEQYF	TRBJ2-7	few	TRBV20-1	TRBD1
TGTGCCAGCAGCCAAGCAAGCGTCAATGGGCAGTTCTTC	CASSQASVNGQFF	TRBJ2-1	NA	TRBV3-1	NA
TGCGCCAGCAGCGACGACAGGGGGCGGGTAGAGACCCAGTACTTC	CASSDDRGRVETQYF	TRBJ2-5	NA	TRBV5-1	TRBD1
TGTGCCAGCAGTCTGAGGGCAGGGGGAGGTGAAAAACTGTTTTTT	CASSLRAGGGEKLFF	TRBJ1-4	NA	TRBV12-3/TRBV12-4	TRBD1
TGTGCCAGCAGCCCTGGGGCAGGGGTTAACTATGGCTACACCTTC	CASSPGAGVNYGYTF	TRBJ1-2	few	TRBV7-3	NA
TGCGCCAGCAGCCAAGAAGGACGGACTAGGTCGAATGAGCAGTTCTTC	CASSQEGRTRSNEQFF	TRBJ2-1	NA	TRBV4-1	TRBD2
TGTGCCAGCAGCCCCAACCAGGGTCGCCAAGAGACCCAGTACTTC	CASSPNQGRQETQYF	TRBJ2-5	NA	TRBV7-2	NA
TGCAGTGCTCTGGAAGCAACTAATGAAAAACTGTTTTTT	CSALEATNEKLFF	TRBJ1-4	NA	TRBV20-1	NA
TGTGCCAGCAGTGCCGGGACAGGCTTTTCCTACGAGCAGTACTTC	CASSAGTGFSYEQYF	TRBJ2-7	NA	TRBV25-1	TRBD1
TGCAGCGTTATCGGGACAGGGGGCCTCGGCACAGATACGCAGTATTTT	CSVIGTGGLGTDTQYF	TRBJ2-3	few	TRBV29-1	TRBD1
TGTGCCAGCACTAAGAGTACCTACGAGCAGTACTTC	CASTKSTYEQYF	TRBJ2-7	few	TRBV28	NA
TGCGCCAGCAGCCAAGTTGGCCGGTCGGCAGATACGCAGTATTTT	CASSQVGRSADTQYF	TRBJ2-3	few	TRBV4-1	NA
TGCGCCAGCAGACCCGGGACGGCCGTCCAAAAACTGTTTTTT	CASRPGTAVQKLFF	TRBJ1-4	NA	TRBV4-1	NA
TGCAGCGTTGATGGCGGGGGCGAATACGAGCAGTACTTC	CSVDGGGEYEQYF	TRBJ2-7	once	TRBV29-1	NA
TGTGCCAGCAGCTTACAACCTTGGACTCCAGCCCACAATGAGCAGTTCTTC	CASSLQPWTPAHNEQFF	TRBJ2-1	few	TRBV7-3	NA
TGCAGTGCAGAGGAGGGGGCAGGGTCCTACGAGCAGTACTTC	CSAEEGAGSYEQYF	TRBJ2-7	few	TRBV20-1	NA
TGCAGCGTTTCTCGTCGCACCGGGGAGCTGTTTTTT	CSVSRRTGELFF	TRBJ2-2	few	TRBV29-1	NA
TGTGCCACCACACCCTGGCCCAGCGGGGGGTATGGCTACACCTTC	CATTPWPSGGYGYTF	TRBJ1-2	NA	TRBV12-3/TRBV12-4	NA
TGTGCCAGCAGCGTAGTGGGACAGGGGTTGGATACGCAGTATTTT	CASSVVGQGLDTQYF	TRBJ2-3	NA	TRBV9	TRBD1
TGCAGTGGACAGGATATAGACACCGGGGAGCTGTTTTTT	CSGQDIDTGELFF	TRBJ2-2	once	TRBV20-1	NA
TGTGCCAGCAGCTCCCTAAACTACAAGCAGTACTTC	CASSSLNYKQYF	TRBJ2-4	NA	TRBV5-4	NA
TGTGCCAGCAGTGATCAGGACAGGGTCGGCACTGAAGCTTTCTTT	CASSDQDRVGTEAFF	TRBJ1-1	NA	TRBV25-1	TRBD1
TGTGCCAGCAGCGTAGACGGACAGGGCTACGAGCAGTACTTC	CASSVDGQGYEQYF	TRBJ2-7	NA	TRBV9	TRBD1